Sequencing of this T cell receptor beta chain was carried out in a study of shared clonotypes between healthy human individuals. On this clone: Its antigen remains unidentified. Different DNA sequences within this sample yield the same CDR3.

Samples underwent the assay at deep level. Per the original methods: ImmunoSEQ output lacked quality scores and full-length reads, limiting matched filtering. Sequencing used immunoSEQ multiplex PCR; TCRdb keeps in-frame clones, though not all of them. The V and J calls and clone size are taken from that table; D and trimming were inferred from the DNA. This sample carries some 2 million clones, about 95% of them seen once, and the ten largest clones take approximately 0.13%. General study findings and limits: With few donors, the genetic and exposure-history diversity represented was limited. Clonotype sharing across donors was expected to vary with sequencing depth.

The CDR3 length is 12 residues. Germline V CDR1 and CDR2: GTSNPN, SVGIG (reference sequence). V was clipped by 5 bases and J by 1 base; unmatched bases: 2. The chain joins TRBV30 to TRBJ2-7, with 7 nucleotides matching TRBD1. The material sequenced was naive CD4+ T cells sorted from blood. Subset indicated: CD45RA+ positively selected. The clonotype comes from a man younger than 35 in good health. This chain's CDR3 is CAWGTVSYEQYF. CDR3 nucleotide sequence: TGTGCCTGGGGGACAGTATCCTACGAGCAGTACTTC.